This T cell receptor (beta chain) was identified in a study of cytomegalovirus exposure and HLA in healthy donors. There were likely unrecorded immune exposures, though donors were nominally healthy when sampled. For this clone: Its antigen remains unidentified.

Whole-study results and caveats: The authors listed around 150 TCR beta chains as cytomegalovirus-associated. Later analysis identified a missense DCLRE1C variant that was linked to TCR beta V- and J-gene trimming. About 87% or about 30% of the time was how often most TCR beta V segments were productive, according to an earlier analysis.

The PCR had 60 Vbeta and 13 Jbeta primers. Generated by immunoSEQ multiplex PCR, the TCRdb table keeps only in-frame clones and is missing some. Of fewer than 200,000 clones in the sample, about 83% were seen once. The CDR3 consists of 15 residues. V was pared by 8 bases and J by 2 bases, with 19 bases between. Germline assignment: CDR1 MDHEN and CDR2 SYDVKM. Sequenced material: PBMCs. This TCR was recovered from a man aged 40-49 years in good health and CMV-seropositive. J is TRBJ2-7 and V is TRBV28; D might be TRBD2 (6 bases). The CDR3, as DNA: TGTGCCAGCGTAAGCGGGTTGGTCTTGCCCTACGAGCAGTACTTC. As protein: CASVSGLVLPYEQYF. The whole variable domain, remainder taken from reference TRBV28 and TRBJ2-7, is DVKVTQSSRYLVKRTGEKVFLECVQDMDHENMFWYRQDPGLGLRLIYFSYDVKMKEKGDIPEGYSVSREKKERFSLILESASTNQTSMYLCASVSGLVLPYEQYFGPGTRLTVT.